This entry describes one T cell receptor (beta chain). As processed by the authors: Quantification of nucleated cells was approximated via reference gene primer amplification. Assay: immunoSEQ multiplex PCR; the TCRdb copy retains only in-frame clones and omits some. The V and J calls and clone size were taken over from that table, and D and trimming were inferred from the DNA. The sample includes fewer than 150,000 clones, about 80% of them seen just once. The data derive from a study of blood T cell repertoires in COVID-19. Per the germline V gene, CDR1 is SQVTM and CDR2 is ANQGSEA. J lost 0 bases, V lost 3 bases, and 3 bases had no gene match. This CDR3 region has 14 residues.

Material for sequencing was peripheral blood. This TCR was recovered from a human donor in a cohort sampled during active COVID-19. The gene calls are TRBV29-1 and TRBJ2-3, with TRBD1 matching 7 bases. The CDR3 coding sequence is TGCAGCGTTGAGGGGACAGCTAGCACAGATACGCAGTATTTT. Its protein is CSVEGTASTDTQYF.